This T cell receptor beta chain stems from a study of blood T cell repertoires in COVID-19. It was during active infection that Seattle patients were enrolled and then longitudinally followed. Using immunoSEQ multiplex PCR, the repertoire was profiled, and TCRdb retains in-frame clones only, with some absent. The sample holds 450,000 or so clones, roughly 90% seen once. CDR1 is KGHSH, CDR2 LQKENI, per germline. The CDR3 loop spans 16 amino acids. Germline trimming cut 2 bases from V and 4 bases from J; bases unmatched to any gene: 9. The TCR comes from a man younger than 35 with COVID-19, enrolled during active disease. The V and J genes are TRBV18 and TRBJ2-5; 8 nucleotides line up with TRBD1. The sample was peripheral blood. The CDR3 is CASSPSLLGTGETQYF. The CDR3 DNA reads TGTGCCAGCTCACCAAGTTTGTTAGGGACAGGAGAGACCCAGTACTTC.